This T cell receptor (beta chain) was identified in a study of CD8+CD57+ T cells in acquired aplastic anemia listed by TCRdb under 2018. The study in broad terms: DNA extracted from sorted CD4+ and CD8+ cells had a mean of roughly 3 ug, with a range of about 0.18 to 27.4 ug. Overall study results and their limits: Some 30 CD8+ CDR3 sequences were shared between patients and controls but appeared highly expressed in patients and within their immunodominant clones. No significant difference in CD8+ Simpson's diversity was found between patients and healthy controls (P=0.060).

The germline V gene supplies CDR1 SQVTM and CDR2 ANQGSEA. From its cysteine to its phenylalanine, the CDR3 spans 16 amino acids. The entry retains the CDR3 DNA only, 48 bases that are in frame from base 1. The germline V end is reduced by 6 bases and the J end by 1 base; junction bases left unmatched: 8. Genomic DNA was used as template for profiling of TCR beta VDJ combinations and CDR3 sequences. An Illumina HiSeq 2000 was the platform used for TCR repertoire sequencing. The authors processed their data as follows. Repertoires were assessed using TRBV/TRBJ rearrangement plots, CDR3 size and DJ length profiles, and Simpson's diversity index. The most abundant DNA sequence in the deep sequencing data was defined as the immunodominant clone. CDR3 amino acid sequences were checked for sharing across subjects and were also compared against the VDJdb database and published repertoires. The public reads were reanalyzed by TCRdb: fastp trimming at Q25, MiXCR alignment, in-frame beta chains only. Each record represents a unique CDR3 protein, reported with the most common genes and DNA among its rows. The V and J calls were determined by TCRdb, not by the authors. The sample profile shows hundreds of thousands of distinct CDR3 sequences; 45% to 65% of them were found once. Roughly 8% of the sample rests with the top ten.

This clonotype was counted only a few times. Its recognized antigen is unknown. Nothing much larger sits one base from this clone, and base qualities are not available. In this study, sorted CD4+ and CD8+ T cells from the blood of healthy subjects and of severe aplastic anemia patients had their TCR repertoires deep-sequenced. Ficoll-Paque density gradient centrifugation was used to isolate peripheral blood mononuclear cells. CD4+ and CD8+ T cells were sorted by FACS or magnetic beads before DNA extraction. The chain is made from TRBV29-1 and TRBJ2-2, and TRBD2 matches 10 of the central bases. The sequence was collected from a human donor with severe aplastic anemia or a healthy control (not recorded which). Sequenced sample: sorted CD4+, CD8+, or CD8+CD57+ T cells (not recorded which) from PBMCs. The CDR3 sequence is CSVPYSSGRNTGELFF. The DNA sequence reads TGCAGCGTCCCGTACTCTAGCGGGAGGAACACCGGGGAGCTGTTTTTT.